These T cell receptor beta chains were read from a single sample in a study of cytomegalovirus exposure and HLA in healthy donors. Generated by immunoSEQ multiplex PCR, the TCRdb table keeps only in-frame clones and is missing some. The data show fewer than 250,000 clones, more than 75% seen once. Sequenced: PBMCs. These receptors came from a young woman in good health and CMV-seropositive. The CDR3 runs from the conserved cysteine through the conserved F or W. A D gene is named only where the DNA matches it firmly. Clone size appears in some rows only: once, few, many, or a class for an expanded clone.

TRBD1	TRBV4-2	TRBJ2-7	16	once	TGTGCCAGCAGCCCAACGACAGGGACCTCCGGGATCGAGCAGTACTTC	CASSPTTGTSGIEQYF
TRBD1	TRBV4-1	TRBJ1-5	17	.	TGCGCCAGCAGCCAAGACGGCACAGGGGGTTCCGGGGGGCCCCAGCATTTT	CASSQDGTGGSGGPQHF
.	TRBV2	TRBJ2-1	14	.	TGTGCCAGCAGAGAGCTTTCCAGGAACAATGAGCAGTTCTTC	CASRELSRNNEQFF
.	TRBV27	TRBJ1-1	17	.	TGTGCCAGCAGTTTGTACCACTTTTCGGGGAAGAACACTGAAGCTTTCTTT	CASSLYHFSGKNTEAFF
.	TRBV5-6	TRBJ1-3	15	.	TGTGCCAGCAGCTTCAGTCCGACTACTGGAAACACCATATATTTT	CASSFSPTTGNTIYF
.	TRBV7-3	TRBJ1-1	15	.	TGTGCCAGCAGCTTAATCGGGGTGGAGAACACTGAAGCTTTCTTT	CASSLIGVENTEAFF
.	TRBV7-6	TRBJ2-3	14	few	TGTGCCAGCAGCTTAAGTACTCCCACAGATACGCAGTATTTT	CASSLSTPTDTQYF
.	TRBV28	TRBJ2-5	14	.	TGTGCCAGCAGGCCTACATCCAGGGAAGAGACCCAGTACTTC	CASRPTSREETQYF
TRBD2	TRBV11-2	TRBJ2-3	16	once	TGTGCCAGCACCCTAATAACTAGCGGGAGGACAGATACGCAGTATTTT	CASTLITSGRTDTQYF
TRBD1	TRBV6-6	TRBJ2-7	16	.	TGTGCCAGCAGTACAGAACAGGGGGAGAAATCCTACGAGCAGTACTTC	CASSTEQGEKSYEQYF
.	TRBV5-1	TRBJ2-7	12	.	TGCGCCAGCAGCACGGGGATCAACGAGCAGTACTTC	CASSTGINEQYF
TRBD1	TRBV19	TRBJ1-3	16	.	TGTGCCAGTAGTACAAGGACAGGGGATACTGGAAACACCATATATTTT	CASSTRTGDTGNTIYF
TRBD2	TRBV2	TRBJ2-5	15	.	TGTGCCACCCGGCGGACTAGCGGGGCCCCAGAGACCCAGTACTTC	CATRRTSGAPETQYF
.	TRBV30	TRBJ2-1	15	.	TGTGCCTGGACCGCGGGGTCAAGCTCCTACAATGAGCAGTTCTTC	CAWTAGSSSYNEQFF
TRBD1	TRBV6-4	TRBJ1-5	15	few	TGTGCCAGCAGTGACTCGACAGGGGGCAATCAGCCCCAGCATTTT	CASSDSTGGNQPQHF
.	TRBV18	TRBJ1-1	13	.	TGTGCCAGCTCACCAGCAGGGTGGGCTGAAGCTTTCTTT	CASSPAGWAEAFF
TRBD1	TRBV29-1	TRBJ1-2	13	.	TGCAGCGTTAGACAGGGGGCGATCGAAGGCTACACCTTC	CSVRQGAIEGYTF
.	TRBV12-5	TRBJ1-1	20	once	TGTGCTAGTGGGGCCCCCCGCCCCTCGGGGGAGGGGTGGGGGAACACTGAAGCTTTCTTT	CASGAPRPSGEGWGNTEAFF
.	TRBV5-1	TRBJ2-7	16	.	TGCGCCAGCAGCTTGACGGTCGGACAAGCCCTCCACGAGCAGTACTTC	CASSLTVGQALHEQYF
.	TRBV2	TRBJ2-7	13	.	TGTGCCAGCTACGGGGTTAGCTCCTACGAGCAGTACTTC	CASYGVSSYEQYF
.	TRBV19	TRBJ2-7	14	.	TGTGCCAGTAGTATAGGTCGCAGGGGCTACGAGCAGTACTTC	CASSIGRRGYEQYF
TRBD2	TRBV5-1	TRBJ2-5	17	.	TGCGCCAGCAGCTCCCTCCGGAGTAGCGGGAATCAAGAGACCCAGTACTTC	CASSSLRSSGNQETQYF
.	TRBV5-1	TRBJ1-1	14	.	TGCGCCAGCAGCTTAGGAGGGACTAACACTGAAGCTTTCTTT	CASSLGGTNTEAFF
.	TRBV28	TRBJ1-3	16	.	TGTGCCAGCAGTCCCCCTCAGGGCAGCTCTGGAAACACCATATATTTT	CASSPPQGSSGNTIYF
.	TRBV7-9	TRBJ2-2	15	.	TGTGCCAGCAGCTCCCGGACAGTGAACACCGGGGAGCTGTTTTTT	CASSSRTVNTGELFF
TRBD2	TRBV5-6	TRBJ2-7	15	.	TGTGCCAGCAGCCGTACTAGCGGGAGAGGTTACGAGCAGTACTTC	CASSRTSGRGYEQYF
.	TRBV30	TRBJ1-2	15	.	TGTGCCTGGAGATTGTTTGGTAGCCACAACTATGGCTACACCTTC	CAWRLFGSHNYGYTF
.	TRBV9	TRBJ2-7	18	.	TGTGCCAGCAGCGTAGGGGGAGTCTCGGGAGTCGGGAACTACGAGCAGTACTTC	CASSVGGVSGVGNYEQYF
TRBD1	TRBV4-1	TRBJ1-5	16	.	TGCGCCAGCAGCCACGACGGGACAGGGAGGGTTCAGCCCCAGCATTTT	CASSHDGTGRVQPQHF
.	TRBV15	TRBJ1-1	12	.	TGTGCCACCAGCCGGGTGAACACTGAAGCTTTCTTT	CATSRVNTEAFF
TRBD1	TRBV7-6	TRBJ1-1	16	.	TGTGCCAGCAGCCGCGGACAGGGGAAAGCGAACACTGAAGCTTTCTTT	CASSRGQGKANTEAFF
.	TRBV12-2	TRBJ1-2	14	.	TGTGCAAGTCGCACCGAGGCAGGGGGCCGTGGCTACACCTTC	CASRTEAGGRGYTF
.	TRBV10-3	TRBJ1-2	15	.	TGTGCCATCAGTGAGTCGGGCAGGGCCGACTATGGCTACACCTTC	CAISESGRADYGYTF
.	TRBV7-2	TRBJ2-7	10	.	TGTGCCAGCGGCGGGACAGTTATGGACTTC	CASGGTVMDF
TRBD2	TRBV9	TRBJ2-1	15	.	TGTGCCAGCAGCCCAACTAGCGGGCAGACCAATGAGCAGTTCTTC	CASSPTSGQTNEQFF
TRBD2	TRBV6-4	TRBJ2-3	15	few	TGTGCCAGCAGTGTTGCCGGGGGGGCAGGAGATACGCAGTATTTT	CASSVAGGAGDTQYF
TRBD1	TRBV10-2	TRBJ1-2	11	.	TGCGCCGGACAGGGACTCTATGGCTACACCTTC	CAGQGLYGYTF
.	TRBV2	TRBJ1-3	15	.	TGTGCCAGCAACCGAAACAGGCCCTCTGGAAACACCATATATTTT	CASNRNRPSGNTIYF
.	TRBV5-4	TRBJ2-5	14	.	TGTGCCAGCAGCTTCGGGGGTCAGACGACAAGGGTTCACTTC	CASSFGGQTTRVHF
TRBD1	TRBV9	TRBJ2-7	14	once	TGTGCCAGCAGCCCTCATACAGGGGGCGGCGAGCAGTACTTC	CASSPHTGGGEQYF
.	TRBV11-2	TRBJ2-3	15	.	TGTGCCAGCAGCTTCGGTAGCGCAAGCACAGATACGCAGTATTTT	CASSFGSASTDTQYF
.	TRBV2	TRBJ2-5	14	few	TGTGCCAGCAGTGAAGGGATCGCCGGCGGGACCCAGTACTTC	CASSEGIAGGTQYF
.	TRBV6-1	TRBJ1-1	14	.	TGTGCCAGCAGTGAAACCCCAGGGGCCACTGAAGCTTTCTTT	CASSETPGATEAFF
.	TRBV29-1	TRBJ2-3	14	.	TGCAGCGTTGAGGGAGCGGGCCGCACAGATACGCAGTATTTT	CSVEGAGRTDTQYF